The clone carrying this T cell receptor beta chain has a handful of counts. Its specificity is not known. Among the donors, all were healthy bone marrow donors. The data belong to a study of cytomegalovirus exposure and HLA in healthy donors. It was with 60 Vbeta and 13 Jbeta primers that the PCR ran. As processed by the authors: About 9.9 million shared chains were among tens of millions of unique TCR beta chains counted in a later analysis. TCRdb's copy holds only in-frame clones and misses some; the assay was immunoSEQ multiplex PCR. That table is the source of V, J and clone size, and D and trimming were worked out from the DNA. The table has 100,000 to 150,000 clones, 75% to 85% seen once; the top ten hold less than 2%. Study conclusions and caveats: In presence/absence analyses, roughly uniform sequencing depth across donors was assumed. Most CMV-associated TCR beta chains were later found to appear HLA-restricted.

Specimen: PBMCs. The sequence was obtained from a man aged 45-65 years in good health and CMV-seronegative.

CDR3 region: CASSMQGAYEKLFF. The CDR3 DNA reads TGTGCCAGCAGCATGCAGGGGGCGTATGAAAAACTGTTTTTT. This chain links TRBV5-4 with TRBJ1-4, with 8 bases that match TRBD1. Germline loops: CDR1 SGHNT, CDR2 YYREEE (reference sequence). The V gene end was trimmed by 4 bases and the J gene end by 6 bases; junction bases not matched to a gene: 5. There are 14 residues in the CDR3.